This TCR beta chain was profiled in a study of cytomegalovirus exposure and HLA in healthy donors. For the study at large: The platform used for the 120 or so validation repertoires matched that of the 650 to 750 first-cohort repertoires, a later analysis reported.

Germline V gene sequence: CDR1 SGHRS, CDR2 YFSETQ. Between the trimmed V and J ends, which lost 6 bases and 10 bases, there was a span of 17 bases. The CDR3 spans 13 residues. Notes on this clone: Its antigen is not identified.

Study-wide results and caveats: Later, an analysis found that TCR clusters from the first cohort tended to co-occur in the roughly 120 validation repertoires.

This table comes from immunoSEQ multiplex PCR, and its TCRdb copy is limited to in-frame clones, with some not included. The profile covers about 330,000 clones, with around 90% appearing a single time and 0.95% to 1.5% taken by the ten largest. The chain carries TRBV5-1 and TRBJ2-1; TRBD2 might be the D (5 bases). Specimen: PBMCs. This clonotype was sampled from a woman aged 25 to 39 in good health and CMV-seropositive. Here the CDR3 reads CASTDLAGREQFF. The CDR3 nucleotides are TGCGCCAGCACCGACCTAGCAGGCAGAGAGCAGTTCTTC. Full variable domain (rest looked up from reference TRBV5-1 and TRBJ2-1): KAGVTQTPRYLIKTRGQQVTLSCSPISGHRSVSWYQQTPGQGLQFLFEYFSETQRNKGNFPGRFSGRQFSNSRSEMNVSTLELGDSALYLCASTDLAGREQFFGPGTRLTVL.